This note documents a single T cell receptor beta chain sequence. No antigen is known for it. This specimen belongs to a study of shared clonotypes between healthy human individuals. Study-level results: Among donors, sharing of clonotypes was expected to be affected by sequencing depth. Clonotypes shared by all four donors outscored non-shared clonotypes in generation probability.

The run depth of the assay was deep. Data came from immunoSEQ multiplex PCR; TCRdb stores just in-frame clones and leaves some out. The sample has more than 2 million clones, over 85% seen once; the top ten hold more than 0.1%. There are 17 residues in the CDR3. Germline V gene sequence: CDR1 SGHAT, CDR2 FQNNGV. The V segment lost 5 bases and the J segment 0 bases; nucleotides outside the gene matches: 10. Each sample came from a Caucasian adult donor living in Nashville, Tennessee. The sequence was collected from a man younger than 35 in good health. The rearrangement joins TRBV11-2 to TRBJ1-3, with 7 bases identical to TRBD1. Sequencing was done on a sample of naive CD4+ T cells sorted from blood. Stated subset: CD45RA+ positively selected. The CDR3 sequence: CASSPGQEKSSGNTIYF. DNA for the CDR3: TGTGCCAGCAGCCCAGGACAGGAAAAAAGCTCTGGAAACACCATATATTTT.